Here is one T cell receptor beta chain with its context. What it binds is unknown. The read terminates 3 residues ahead of where the CDR3 ends, so the germline J gene completes it. The data originate from a study of T cells in women clearing cervical HPV infection. Study at large: Controls' single incident HPV16 infection cleared within 12 months without precancer. Blood came at first lesion visit for cases, post-clearance for controls.

MY09/MY11 PCR detected cervical HPV DNA; dot-blot assigned genotypes. Data came from immunoSEQ multiplex PCR; TCRdb stores just in-frame clones and leaves some out. The sample has roughly 42,000 clones, and its top ten clones hold approximately 4.8%. The CDR3 loop spans 15 amino acids. V lost 0 bases to trimming and J lost 6 bases, with 14 bases between them. Germline lookup yields CDR1 DFQATT and CDR2 SNEGSKA (reference sequence). Study-wide points: Cases and controls were distinguished at AUC around 0.8 by richness and V genes.

Sequencing used blood buffy coat. The TCR comes from a woman aged 18 to 75 with a cervical HPV16 infection that either progressed to CIN3+ or cleared (not recorded which). The genes are TRBV20-1 and TRBJ2-2; a weak D match, TRBD1 (6 bases). The CDR3 loop reads CSARDMSRGAGELFF. The CDR3 bases that were read are TGCAGTGCTAGAGATATGAGCAGGGGCGCCGGGGAG.